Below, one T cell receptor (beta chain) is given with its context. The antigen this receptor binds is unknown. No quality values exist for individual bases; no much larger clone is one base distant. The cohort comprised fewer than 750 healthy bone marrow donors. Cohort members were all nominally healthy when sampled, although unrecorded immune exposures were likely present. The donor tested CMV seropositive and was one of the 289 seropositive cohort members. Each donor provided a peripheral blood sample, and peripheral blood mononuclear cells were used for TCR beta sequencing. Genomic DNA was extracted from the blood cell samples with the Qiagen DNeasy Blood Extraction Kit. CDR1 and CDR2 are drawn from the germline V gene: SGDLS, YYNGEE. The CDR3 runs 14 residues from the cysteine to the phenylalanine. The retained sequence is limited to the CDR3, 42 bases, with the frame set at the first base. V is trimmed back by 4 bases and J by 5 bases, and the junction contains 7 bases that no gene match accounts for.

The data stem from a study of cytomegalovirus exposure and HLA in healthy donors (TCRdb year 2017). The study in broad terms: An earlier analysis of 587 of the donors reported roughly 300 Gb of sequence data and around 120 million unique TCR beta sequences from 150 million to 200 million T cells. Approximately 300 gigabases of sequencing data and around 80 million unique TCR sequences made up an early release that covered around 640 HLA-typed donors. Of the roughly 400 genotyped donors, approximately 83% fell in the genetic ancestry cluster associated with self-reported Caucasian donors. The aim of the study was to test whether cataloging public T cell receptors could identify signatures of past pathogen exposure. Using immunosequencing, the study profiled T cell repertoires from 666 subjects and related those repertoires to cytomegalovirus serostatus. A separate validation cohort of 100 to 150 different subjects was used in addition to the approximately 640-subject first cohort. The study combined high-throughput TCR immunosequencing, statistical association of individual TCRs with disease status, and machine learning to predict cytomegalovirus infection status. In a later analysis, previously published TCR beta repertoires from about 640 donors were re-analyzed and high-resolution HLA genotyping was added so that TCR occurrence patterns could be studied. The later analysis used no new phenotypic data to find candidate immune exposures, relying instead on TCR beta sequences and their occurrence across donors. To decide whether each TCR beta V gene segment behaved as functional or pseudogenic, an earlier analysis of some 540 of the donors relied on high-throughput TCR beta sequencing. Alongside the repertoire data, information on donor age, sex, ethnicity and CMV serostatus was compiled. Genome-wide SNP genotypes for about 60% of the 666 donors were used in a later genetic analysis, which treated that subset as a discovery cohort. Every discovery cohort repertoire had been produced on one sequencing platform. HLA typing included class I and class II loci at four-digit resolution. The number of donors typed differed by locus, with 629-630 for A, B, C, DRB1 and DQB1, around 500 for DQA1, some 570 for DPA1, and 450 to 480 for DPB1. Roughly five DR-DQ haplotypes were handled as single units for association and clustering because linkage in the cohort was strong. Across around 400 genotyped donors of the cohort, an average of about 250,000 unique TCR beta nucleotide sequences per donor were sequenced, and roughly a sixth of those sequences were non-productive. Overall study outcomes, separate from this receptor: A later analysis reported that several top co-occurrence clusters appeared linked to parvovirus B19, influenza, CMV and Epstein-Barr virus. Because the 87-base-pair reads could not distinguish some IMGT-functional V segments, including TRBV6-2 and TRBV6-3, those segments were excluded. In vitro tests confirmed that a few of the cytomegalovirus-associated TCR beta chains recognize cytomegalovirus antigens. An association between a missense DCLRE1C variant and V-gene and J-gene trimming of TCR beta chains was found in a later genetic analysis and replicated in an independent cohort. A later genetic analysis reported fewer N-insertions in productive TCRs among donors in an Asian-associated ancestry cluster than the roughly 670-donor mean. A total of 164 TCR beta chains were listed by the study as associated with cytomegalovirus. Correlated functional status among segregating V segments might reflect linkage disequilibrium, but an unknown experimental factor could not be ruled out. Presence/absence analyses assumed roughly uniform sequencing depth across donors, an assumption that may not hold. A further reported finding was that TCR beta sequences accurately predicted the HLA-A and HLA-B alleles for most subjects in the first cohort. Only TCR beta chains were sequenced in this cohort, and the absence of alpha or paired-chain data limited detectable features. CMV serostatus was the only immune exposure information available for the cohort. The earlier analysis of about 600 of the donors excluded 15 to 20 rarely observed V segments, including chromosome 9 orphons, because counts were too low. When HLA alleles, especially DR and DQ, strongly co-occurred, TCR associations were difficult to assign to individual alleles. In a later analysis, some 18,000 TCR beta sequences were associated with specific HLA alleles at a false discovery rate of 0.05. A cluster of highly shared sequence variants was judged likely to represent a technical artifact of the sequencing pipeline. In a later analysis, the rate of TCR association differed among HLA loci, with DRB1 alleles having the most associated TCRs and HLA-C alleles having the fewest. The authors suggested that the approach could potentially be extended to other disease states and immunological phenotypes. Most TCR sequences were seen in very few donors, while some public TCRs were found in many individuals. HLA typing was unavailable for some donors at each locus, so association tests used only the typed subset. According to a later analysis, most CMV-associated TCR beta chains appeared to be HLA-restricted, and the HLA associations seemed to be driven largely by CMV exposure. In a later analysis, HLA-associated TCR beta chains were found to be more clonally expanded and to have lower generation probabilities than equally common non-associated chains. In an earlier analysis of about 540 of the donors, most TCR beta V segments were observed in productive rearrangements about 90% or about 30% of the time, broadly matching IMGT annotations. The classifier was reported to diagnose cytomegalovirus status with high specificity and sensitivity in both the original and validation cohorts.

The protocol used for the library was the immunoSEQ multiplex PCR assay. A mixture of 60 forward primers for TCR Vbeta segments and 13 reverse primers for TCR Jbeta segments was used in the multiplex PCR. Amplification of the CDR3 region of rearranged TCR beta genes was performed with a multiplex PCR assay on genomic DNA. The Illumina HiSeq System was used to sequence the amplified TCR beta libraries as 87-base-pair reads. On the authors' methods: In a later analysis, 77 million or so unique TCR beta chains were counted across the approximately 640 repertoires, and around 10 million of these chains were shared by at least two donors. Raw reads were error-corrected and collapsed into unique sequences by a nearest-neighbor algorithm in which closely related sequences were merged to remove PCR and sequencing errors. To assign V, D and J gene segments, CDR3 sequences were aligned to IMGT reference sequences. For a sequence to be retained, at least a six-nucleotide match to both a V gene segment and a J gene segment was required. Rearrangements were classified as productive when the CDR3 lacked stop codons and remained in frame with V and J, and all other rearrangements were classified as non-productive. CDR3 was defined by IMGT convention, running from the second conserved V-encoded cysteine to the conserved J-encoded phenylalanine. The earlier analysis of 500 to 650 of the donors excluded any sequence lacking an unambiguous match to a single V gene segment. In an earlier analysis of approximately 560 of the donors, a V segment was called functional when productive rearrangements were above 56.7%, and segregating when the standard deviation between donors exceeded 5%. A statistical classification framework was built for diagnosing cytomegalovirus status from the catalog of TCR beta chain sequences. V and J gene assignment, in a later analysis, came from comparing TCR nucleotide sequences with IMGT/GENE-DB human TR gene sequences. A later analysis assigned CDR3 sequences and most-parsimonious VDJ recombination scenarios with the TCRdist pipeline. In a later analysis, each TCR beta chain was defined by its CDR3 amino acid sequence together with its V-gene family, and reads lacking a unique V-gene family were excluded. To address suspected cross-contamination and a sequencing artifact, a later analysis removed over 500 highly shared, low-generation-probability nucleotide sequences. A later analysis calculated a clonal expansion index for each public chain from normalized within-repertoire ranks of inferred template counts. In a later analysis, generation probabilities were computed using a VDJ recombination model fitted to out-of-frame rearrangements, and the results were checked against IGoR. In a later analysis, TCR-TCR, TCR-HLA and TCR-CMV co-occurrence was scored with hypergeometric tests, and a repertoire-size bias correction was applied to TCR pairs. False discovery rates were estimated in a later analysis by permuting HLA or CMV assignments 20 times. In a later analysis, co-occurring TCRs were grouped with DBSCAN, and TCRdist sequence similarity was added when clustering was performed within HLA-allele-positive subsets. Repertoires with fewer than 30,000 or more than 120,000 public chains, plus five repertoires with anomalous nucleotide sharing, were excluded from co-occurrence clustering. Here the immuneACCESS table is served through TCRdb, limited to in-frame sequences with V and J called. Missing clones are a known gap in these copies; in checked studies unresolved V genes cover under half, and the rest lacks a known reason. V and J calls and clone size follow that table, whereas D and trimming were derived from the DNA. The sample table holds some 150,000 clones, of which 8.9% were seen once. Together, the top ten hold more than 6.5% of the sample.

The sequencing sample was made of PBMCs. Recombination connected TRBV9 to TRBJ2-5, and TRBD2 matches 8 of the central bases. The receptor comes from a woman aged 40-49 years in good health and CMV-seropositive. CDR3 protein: CASSLGLAGETQYF. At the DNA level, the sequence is TGTGCCAGCAGCCTCGGACTAGCTGGCGAGACCCAGTACTTC.